This is a list of T cell receptor beta chains from one sample in a study of identical twins. MiXCR, run by TCRdb on the 5' RACE reads, gives a single entry per CDR3 protein. The data hold 450,000 to 650,000 distinct CDR3 sequences, with more than 9% observed a single time. The data were also submitted as part of a second study, on yellow fever vaccine responses in identical twins.

Sequenced sample: PBMCs. The receptors were gathered from a woman between 18 and 29 years old in good health. The CDR3 runs from the conserved cysteine through the conserved F or W. The D gene is left open where the match is weak. Clone size appears in some rows only: once, few, many, or a class for an expanded clone.

d_call clone_size j_call v_call cdr3_nt cdr3_aa
TRBD1 NA TRBJ2-7 TRBV30 TGTGCCTGGCGCCCGGGACAGTTTACCTACGAGCAGTACTTC CAWRPGQFTYEQYF
NA NA TRBJ2-6 TRBV3-1 TGTGCCAGCAGCCAAGAAATGGCAGGGGCGCACCCTGGGGCCAACGTCCTGACTTTC CASSQEMAGAHPGANVLTF
NA many TRBJ2-1 TRBV5-1 TGCGCCAGCAGCTCCTCCACGAGAATGGGGAATGAGCAGTTCTTC CASSSSTRMGNEQFF
NA many TRBJ2-7 TRBV2 TGTGCCAGCACTGGATGGACTTCCGAGCAGTACTTC CASTGWTSEQYF
NA NA TRBJ2-7 TRBV20-1 TGCAGTGTTGGGACGGGAGCCTACGAGCAGTACTTC CSVGTGAYEQYF
NA few TRBJ2-5 TRBV30 TGTGCCTGGAGTGTAGTCCATTTCAGTATACAAGAGACCCAGTACTTC CAWSVVHFSIQETQYF
TRBD1 few TRBJ2-5 TRBV18 TGTGCCAGCTCACCCTACAGGGGAAGGGAAGAGACCCAGTACTTC CASSPYRGREETQYF
NA NA TRBJ2-3 TRBV5-5 TGTGCCATGGGCCCCGGGCCCCTGAATGAGTATTTT CAMGPGPLNEYF
NA NA TRBJ2-7 TRBV4-2 TGTGCCAGCAGCCAAGATTACGGACAGCGTGAGCAGTACTTC CASSQDYGQREQYF
NA few TRBJ2-5 TRBV12-3/TRBV12-4 TGTGCCAGCAGTACGACAGCGCCGACAGAGACCCAGTACTTC CASSTTAPTETQYF
TRBD2 few TRBJ2-7 TRBV9 TGTGCCAGCAGCGTAGGGGGACTAGCAATTGGCGAGCAGTACTTC CASSVGGLAIGEQYF
NA NA TRBJ2-2 TRBV7-9 TGTGCCAGCAGCTTATACGGGGGTTCTAACACCGGGGAGCTGTTTTTT CASSLYGGSNTGELFF
TRBD2 NA TRBJ2-7 TRBV2 TGTGCCAGCCTTCTAGCGGGAGCATTTTACGAGCAGTACTTC CASLLAGAFYEQYF
NA many TRBJ2-5 TRBV12-3/TRBV12-4 TGTGCCAGCAGACGCGGATCTATGGAGACCCAGTACTTC CASRRGSMETQYF
NA few TRBJ2-3 TRBV7-9 TGTGCCAGCAGCTTGGGTCAGGGCTCTAGCACAGATACGCAGTATTTT CASSLGQGSSTDTQYF
NA many TRBJ2-7 TRBV12-3/TRBV12-4 TGTGCCACTTCACAGGGAGTCTACGAGCAGTACTTC CATSQGVYEQYF
NA NA TRBJ2-7 TRBV3-1 TGTGCCTGCTGCCTTAAGCCGTGGGGGGCGGGGAGCTCCTACGAGCAGTACTTC CACCLKPWGAGSSYEQYF
TRBD1 few TRBJ1-2 TRBV9 TGTGCCAGCAGCCGGCAGGGGGTAGGGACTAACTATGGCTACACCTTC CASSRQGVGTNYGYTF